The table lists the clone carrying this T cell receptor beta chain with a few counts. Germline V gives CDR1 SNHLY, CDR2 FYNNEI. Trimming cost V 6 bases and J 5 bases, with 13 bases left between them. The CDR3 covers 13 residues. It was RNA transcripts that yielded the amplified TCR beta CDR3 regions. Primed by the HTBI set, a first-round RT-PCR was run on the TCR CDR3. Using its own MiXCR run on the multiplex PCR reads, TCRdb lists one record per CDR3 protein. The table lists about half a million distinct CDR3 sequences, roughly 20% of them singletons, with around a quarter in the top ten. The data originate from a study of T cells in Graves' hyperthyroidism and ophthalmopathy. For the study at large: Peripheral blood was collected at initial diagnosis, before any treatment.

The chain is built from TRBV2 and TRBJ1-1; tentative D call: TRBD1 (5 bases). This TCR came from a young man with Graves' hyperthyroidism. Source material: blood. CDR3 coding DNA: TGTGCCAGCAGCGCTCGGGGCCCAACTGAAGCTTTCTTT. It yields the protein CASSARGPTEAFF.